Sequencing of this T cell receptor beta chain was carried out in a study of CD8 T cells in Susac syndrome (dated by TCRdb to the late 2010s). Background on the whole study: Of the Susac syndrome patients who were sequenced, over five had clinically active disease and fewer than ten were in clinical remission. At blood withdrawal, Susac syndrome patients were therapy-naive, treated with corticosteroids (with IVIg additionally given to some), or treated with IVIg alone. Whether CD8+ T cell activation and differentiation in Susac syndrome was antigen driven was tested using repertoire sequencing. CD8+ T cell repertoire clonality was compared between around eleven healthy donors, approximately 14 Susac syndrome patients and around 15 multiple sclerosis patients. Paper-wide results and their limitations: The number of individuals in the TCR sequencing and HLA analysis was acknowledged as relatively small. Looking at Susac-specific public clones, the researchers identified fewer than 20 in the total CD8+ repertoire and roughly 5 in the CD8+ TEMRA repertoire. Susac syndrome CD8+ repertoires showed clonal expansion, highest in CD8+ TEMRA cells and greater in clinically active than remitting patients.

Peripheral blood CD8+ and CD4+ T cells from healthy donors, Susac syndrome patients and multiple sclerosis patients were profiled using high-throughput TCR beta sequencing. Susac syndrome patients met recently defined diagnostic criteria for definite or probable disease. Bulk CD8+ and CD4+ T cells were purified by magnetic negative isolation, while CD8+ TEMRA cells were enriched using FACS. Blood was collected in EDTA tubes and processed within 24 hours, with PBMCs isolated through density gradient centrifugation. PBMCs intended for TCR sequencing were cryopreserved in liquid nitrogen and were subsequently thawed in a 37 degrees C water bath. Purity of sorted or isolated CD4+, CD8+ and CD8+ TEMRA cells was at least 90%. At the junction V is shortened by 6 bases and J by 6 bases, with 20 bases in between. Including the terminal cysteine and phenylalanine, the CDR3 comprises 15 residues. The DNA shown is the 45-base CDR3, in frame from base 1. The germline V gene supplies CDR1 SGHDN and CDR2 FVKESK.

RNA was extracted with the RNeasy kit and 0.5 to 1 ug was reverse transcribed using random hexamers. The immunoSEQ multiplex PCR assay, covering 54 Vbeta and 13 Jbeta segments, was used to amplify TCR beta CDR3 regions. PCR amplification bias was corrected using a synthetic template baseline for primer optimization and computational correction. As for the original processing: Reads were annotated to V, D and J genes according to IMGT and were analyzed with immunoSEQ Analyzer, with only productive sequences retained. Clonality was computed as one minus Shannon entropy normalized by log2 of the number of productive unique sequences. Public and private clones were assessed among the 100 most prevalent clones of each patient and control. Clones were defined as Susac-specific if absent from the healthy and MS cohorts, from approximately 1,100 published viral clones and from other ImmuneACCESS disease sequences. Using fastp at Q25 and MiXCR, TCRdb reprocessed the public reads and kept productive beta chains. Entries that share a CDR3 protein sequence are merged under the most common genes and DNA. What appears here as the V and J calls and clone size reflects TCRdb's work, not the paper's. The sample table holds some 200,000 distinct CDR3 sequences, of which 85% to 95% were seen once. Approximately 0.16% of the sample belongs to the ten largest clones.

A word on this clonotype: The antigen it binds to is not known. One base away there is no much larger clone; base qualities are not given.

The source of this sequence is a human donor with Susac syndrome. This receptor chain uses TRBV14 and TRBJ2-5; TRBD2 is a possible D gene, resting on 5 matching bases. The sequenced sample was CD8+ T cells from PBMCs. The nucleotide sequence is TGTGCCAGCAGTCGAAGCCAGGCTAGCCGGAAGACCCAGTACTTC. This yields the protein CASSRSQASRKTQYF.